One sample yielded the 9 T cell receptor beta chains listed below, sequenced in a study of blood T cell repertoires in COVID-19. The method was immunoSEQ multiplex PCR; TCRdb's version includes in-frame clones alone and lacks a portion of them. The sample has more than 45,000 clones, about nine tenths seen once; the top ten hold 1.4%. The sample comprised peripheral blood. These receptors all stem from a man aged 55-75 years with acute or convalescent COVID-19.

This chain uses TRBV29-1 with TRBJ1-2; D gene unclear. V lost 7 bases, J lost 2 bases, and 11 bases lay in between. The germline CDR1 and CDR2 sequences are SQVTM and ANQGSEA. The CDR3 spans 12 residues. The CDR3 region has the DNA TGCAGCGCCGGAGGAGGGAACTATGGCTACACCTTC. Translating gives CSAGGGNYGYTF.

The chain couples TRBV28 to TRBJ2-7; D is possibly TRBD2 (6 bases). Trimming shortened V by 7 bases and J by 7 bases, and 11 bases separated the two germline ends. The germline V gene has CDR1 MDHEN and CDR2 SYDVKM. The CDR3 is 11 residues long. CDR3 residues: CASTPGVEQYF. DNA for the CDR3: TGTGCCAGCACTCCGGGGGTAGAGCAGTACTTC.

The chain carries TRBV9 and TRBJ2-6, with TRBD2 identical over 7 bases. V lost 3 bases, J lost 0 bases, and 12 bases stayed unmatched. Germline V gene lookup returns CDR1 SGDLS and CDR2 YYNGEE. The length of the CDR3 is 19 residues. CDR3 DNA sequence: TGTGCCAGCAGCGCACCTCTAGCGGCTACCAGCTCTGGGGCCAACGTCCTGACTTTC. Amino acid sequence: CASSAPLAATSSGANVLTF.

This sequence joins TRBV30 and TRBJ1-2; TRBD1 might be the D (5 bases). The CDR3 length is 13 residues. The germline V and J ends were trimmed by 3 bases and 1 base, with 9 bases remaining between them. Germline CDR1 reads GTSNPN; CDR2 reads SVGIG (reference sequence). The CDR3 DNA sequence: TGTGCCTGGAGCAAAGGACATAACTATGGCTACACCTTC. Translation: CAWSKGHNYGYTF.

The rearrangement links TRBV28 to TRBJ1-5; D is uncertain. Germline loops: CDR1 MDHEN, CDR2 SYDVKM. Deletions cut 1 base from V and 6 bases from J, with 4 bases between. The CDR3 covers 12 residues. CDR3 region: CASSLYGQPQHF. The DNA for the CDR3 is TGTGCCAGCAGTTTATACGGTCAGCCCCAGCATTTT.

The chain links TRBV19 to TRBJ1-1, with D unresolved. The CDR3 is 15 residues long. V shed 0 bases and J shed 4 bases, with 12 bases lying between them. The germline CDR1 and CDR2 sequences are LNHDA and SQIVND (reference sequence). The CDR3 region is CASSIDRARATEAFF. DNA of the CDR3: TGTGCCAGTAGTATAGACCGGGCGCGGGCCACTGAAGCTTTCTTT.

CDR3 protein: CASRSTGNNQPQHF. The CDR3 DNA reads as TGTGCCAGCAGATCTACAGGGAACAATCAGCCCCAGCATTTT. J is TRBJ1-5 and V is TRBV27; TRBD1 is a possible D gene (6 bases). Trimming left V 6 bases short and J 3 bases short, with 12 bases between. The CDR3 contains 14 residues. Germline CDR1 MNHEY, CDR2 SMNVEV (reference sequence).

The chain has TRBV7-2 and TRBJ1-5; 8 bases line up with TRBD1. Trimming removed 2 bases from V and 3 bases from J; junction bases left unmatched: 6. The CDR3 length is 16 residues. The germline V gene encodes CDR1 SGHTA and CDR2 FQGNSA. CDR3 amino acids: CASSLMRQGNNQPQHF. CDR3 in DNA: TGTGCCAGCAGCTTAATGAGACAGGGGAACAATCAGCCCCAGCATTTT.

A few counts support this clone. The rearrangement links TRBV19 to TRBJ2-2; D perhaps matches TRBD1 (6 bases). Deletions cut 2 bases from V and 0 bases from J, with 10 bases between. CDR3 length: 16 amino acids. Germline V CDR1 and CDR2: LNHDA, SQIVND (reference sequence). CDR3 in amino acids: CASSILGAANTGELFF. CDR3 sequence (DNA): TGTGCCAGTAGTATACTGGGGGCAGCGAACACCGGGGAGCTGTTTTTT.